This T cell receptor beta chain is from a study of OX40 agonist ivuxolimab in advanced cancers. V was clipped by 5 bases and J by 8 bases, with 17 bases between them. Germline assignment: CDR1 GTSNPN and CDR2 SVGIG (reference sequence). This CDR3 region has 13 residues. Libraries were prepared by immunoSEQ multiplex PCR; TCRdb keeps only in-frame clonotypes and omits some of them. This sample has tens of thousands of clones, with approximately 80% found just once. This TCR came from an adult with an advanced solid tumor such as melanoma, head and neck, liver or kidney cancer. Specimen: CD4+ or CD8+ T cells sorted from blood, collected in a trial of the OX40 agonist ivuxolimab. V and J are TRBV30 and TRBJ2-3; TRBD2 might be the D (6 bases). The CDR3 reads CAWDLAVTSTQYF. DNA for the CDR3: TGTGCCTGGGACTTAGCGGTCACATCTACGCAGTATTTT.